This T cell receptor beta chain appears in the sequencing data of a study of cytomegalovirus exposure and HLA in healthy donors. Study information: Among roughly 180 million T cells, an earlier analysis found roughly 110 million unique TCR beta sequences.

It was with 60 Vbeta and 13 Jbeta primers that the PCR ran. The data were produced by immunoSEQ multiplex PCR, yet TCRdb's version contains in-frame clones alone and is incomplete. The profile shows 200,000 to 300,000 clones, more than 75% of them singletons. CDR1 is SGDLS, CDR2 YYNGEE, per germline. V was trimmed by 4 bases and J by 1 base, leaving 15 bases between them. The CDR3 runs to 16 residues. The specimen sequenced was PBMCs. The receptor's source is a woman between 35 and 50 years old in good health and CMV-seropositive. The J gene is TRBJ1-5, the V gene TRBV9; perhaps TRBD1 as D (5 bases). CDR3 region: CASSSGLGGSNQPQHF. The CDR3 DNA reads TGTGCCAGCAGCTCCGGACTGGGGGGGAGCAATCAGCCCCAGCATTTT.